This T cell receptor beta chain was sequenced in a study of blood T cell repertoires in COVID-19. Study details: Acute and convalescent COVID-19 samples came from the United States, Italy and Spain.

The germline CDR1 and CDR2 sequences are MGHRA and YSYEKL. The CDR3 has 16 residues. Trimming shortened V by 4 bases and J by 6 bases, and 19 bases separated the two germline ends. The protocol was immunoSEQ multiplex PCR, while the TCRdb copy is restricted to in-frame clones and leaves out a portion. The data contain some 210,000 clones, around nine tenths of them singletons. This receptor was taken from a woman aged 35 to 49 with acute or convalescent COVID-19. The sequencing sample was made of peripheral blood. This sequence joins TRBV4-1 and TRBJ1-5, with D possibly TRBD1 on 5 matching bases. The CDR3 sequence is CASSPLRGKSGQPQHF. The DNA of the CDR3 is TGCGCCAGCAGCCCCCTAAGGGGCAAATCTGGTCAGCCCCAGCATTTT.